This T cell receptor (beta chain) was recorded in a study of blood T cells in healthy people across ages. This CDR3 region has 11 residues. The germline V gene encodes CDR1 SQVTM and CDR2 ANQGSEA. A second PCR, run for about 7 to 11 cycles, used a sample-barcoded 5' primer plus a J-beta primer mix. TCRdb independently ran MiXCR on the 5' RACE reads; one entry per CDR3 protein. The sample contains about 380,000 distinct CDR3 sequences, 45% to 65% of which appear only once. The material sequenced was blood. The clonotype originates from a man aged 60 to 75 in good health. This sequence joins TRBV29-1 and TRBJ2-5; maybe TRBD2 (5 bases). The J call may be faulty, since TRBJ2-7 better matches the DNA end. CDR3 bases: TGCAGCGTCACTAGAGCCTTCGAGCAGTACTTC. It encodes CSVTRAFEQYF.